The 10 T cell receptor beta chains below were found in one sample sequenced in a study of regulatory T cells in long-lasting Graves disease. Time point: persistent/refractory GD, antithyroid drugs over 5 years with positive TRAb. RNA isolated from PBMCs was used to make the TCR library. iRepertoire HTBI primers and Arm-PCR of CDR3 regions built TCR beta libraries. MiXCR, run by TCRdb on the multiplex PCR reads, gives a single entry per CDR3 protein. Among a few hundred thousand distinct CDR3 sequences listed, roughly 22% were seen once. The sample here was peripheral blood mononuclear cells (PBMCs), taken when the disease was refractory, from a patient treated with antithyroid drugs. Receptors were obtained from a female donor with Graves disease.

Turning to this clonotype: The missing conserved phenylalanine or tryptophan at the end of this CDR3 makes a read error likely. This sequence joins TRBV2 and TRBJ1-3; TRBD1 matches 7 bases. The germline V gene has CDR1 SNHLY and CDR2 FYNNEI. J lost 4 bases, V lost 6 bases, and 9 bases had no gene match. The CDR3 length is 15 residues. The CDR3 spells CASSLATGTGNTIYI. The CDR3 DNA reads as TGTGCCAGCAGCTTAGCGACAGGGACCGGAAACACCATATATATT.

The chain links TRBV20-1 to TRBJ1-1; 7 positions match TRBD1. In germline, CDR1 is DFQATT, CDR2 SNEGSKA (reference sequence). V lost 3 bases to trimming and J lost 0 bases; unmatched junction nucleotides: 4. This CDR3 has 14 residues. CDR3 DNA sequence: TGCAGTGCTAGTTCCGGGACAGTGAACACTGAAGCTTTCTTT. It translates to CSASSGTVNTEAFF.

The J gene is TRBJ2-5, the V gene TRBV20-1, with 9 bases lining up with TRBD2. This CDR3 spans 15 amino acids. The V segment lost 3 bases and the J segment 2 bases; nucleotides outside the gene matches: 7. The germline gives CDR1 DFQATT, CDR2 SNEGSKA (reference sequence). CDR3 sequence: CSARVSSGDQETQYF. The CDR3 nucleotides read TGCAGTGCTAGGGTCTCTAGCGGGGATCAAGAGACCCAGTACTTC.

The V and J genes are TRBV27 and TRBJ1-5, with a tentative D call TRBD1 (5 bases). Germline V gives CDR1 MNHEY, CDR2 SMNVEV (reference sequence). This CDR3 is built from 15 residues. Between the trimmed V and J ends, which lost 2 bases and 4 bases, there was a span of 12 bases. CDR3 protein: CASSLRGGGNQPQHF. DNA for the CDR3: TGTGCCAGCAGTTTAAGGGGAGGTGGTAATCAGCCCCAGCATTTT.

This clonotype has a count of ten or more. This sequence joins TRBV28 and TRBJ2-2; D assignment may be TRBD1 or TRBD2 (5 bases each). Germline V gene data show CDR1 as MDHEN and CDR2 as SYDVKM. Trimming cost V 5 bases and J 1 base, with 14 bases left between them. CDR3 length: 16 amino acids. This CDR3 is CASSRRPGRNTGELFF. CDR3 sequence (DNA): TGTGCCAGCAGTCGACGACCGGGACGGAACACCGGGGAGCTGTTTTTT. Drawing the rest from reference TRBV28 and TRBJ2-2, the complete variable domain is DVKVTQSSRYLVKRTGEKVFLECVQDMDHENMFWYRQDPGLGLRLIYFSYDVKMKEKGDIPEGYSVSREKKERFSLILESASTNQTSMYLCASSRRPGRNTGELFFGEGSRLTVL.

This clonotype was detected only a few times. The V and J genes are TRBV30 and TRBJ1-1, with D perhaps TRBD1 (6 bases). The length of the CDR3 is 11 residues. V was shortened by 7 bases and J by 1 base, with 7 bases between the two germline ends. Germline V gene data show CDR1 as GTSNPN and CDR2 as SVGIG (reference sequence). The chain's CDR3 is CALTGNTEAFF. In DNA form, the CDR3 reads TGTGCCTTGACAGGGAACACTGAAGCTTTCTTT.

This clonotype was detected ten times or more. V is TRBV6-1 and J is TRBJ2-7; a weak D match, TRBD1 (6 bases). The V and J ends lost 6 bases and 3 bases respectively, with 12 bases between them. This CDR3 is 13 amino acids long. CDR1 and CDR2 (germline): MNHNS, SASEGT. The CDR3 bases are TGTGCCAGCAGCTCCTACAGGGACTACGAGCAGTACTTC. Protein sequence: CASSSYRDYEQYF.

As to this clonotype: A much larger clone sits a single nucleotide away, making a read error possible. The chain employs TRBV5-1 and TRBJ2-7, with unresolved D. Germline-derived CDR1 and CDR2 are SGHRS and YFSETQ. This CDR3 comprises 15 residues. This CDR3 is CASSSTGGRSYEQCF. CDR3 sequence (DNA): TGCGCCAGCAGCTCCACGGGTGGACGGAGTTACGAGCAGTGCTTC. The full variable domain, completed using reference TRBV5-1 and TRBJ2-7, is KAGVTQTPRYLIKTRGQQVTLSCSPISGHRSVSWYQQTPGQGLQFLFEYFSETQRNKGNFPGRFSGRQFSNSRSEMNVSTLELGDSALYLCASSSTGGRSYEQCFGPGTRLTVT.

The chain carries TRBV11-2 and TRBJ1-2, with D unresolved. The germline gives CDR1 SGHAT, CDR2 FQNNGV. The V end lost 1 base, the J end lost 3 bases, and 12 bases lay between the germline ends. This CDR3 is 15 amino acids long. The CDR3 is CASSLGGRTDYGYTF. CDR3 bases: TGTGCCAGCAGCTTAGGCGGCAGAACTGACTATGGCTACACCTTC. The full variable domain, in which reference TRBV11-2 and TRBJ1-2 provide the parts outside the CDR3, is EAGVAQSPRYKIIEKRQSVAFWCNPISGHATLYWYQQILGQGPKLLIQFQNNGVVDDSQLPKDRFSAERLKGVDSTLKIQPAKLEDSAVYLCASSLGGRTDYGYTFGSGTRLTVV.

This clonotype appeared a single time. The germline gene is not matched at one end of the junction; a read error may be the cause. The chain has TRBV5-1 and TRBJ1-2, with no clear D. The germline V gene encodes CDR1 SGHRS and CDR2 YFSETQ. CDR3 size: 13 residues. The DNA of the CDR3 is TGCGCCAGCAGCTTGGACAGAGGCTATGACTACACCTTC. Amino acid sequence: CASSLDRGYDYTF.